This is a list of T cell receptor beta chains from one sample in a study of siplizumab effects on memory and regulatory T cells. The data were produced by immunoSEQ multiplex PCR, yet TCRdb's version contains in-frame clones alone and is incomplete. Among some 100,000 clones listed, more than 85% were seen once. Sequences were obtained from CD4+ T cells sorted from blood. The receptors were gathered from a human donor in good health. Some clones in this sample may be carry-over from other donors' samples. Both conserved end residues are part of each CDR3. D genes are given only for firm matches. Some rows mark clone size as missing; the rest say once, few, many or name a class of expanded clone.

v_gene: TRBV10-1; d_gene: -; abundance: once; j_gene: TRBJ2-1; CDR3aa: CASTSAGSDEQFF; CDR3nt: TGCGCCAGCACCTCCGCGGGGTCCGATGAGCAGTTCTTC
v_gene: TRBV5-4; d_gene: TRBD1; abundance: -; j_gene: TRBJ1-4; CDR3aa: CASSPIGTGGRIGEKLFF; CDR3nt: TGTGCCAGCAGCCCTATAGGGACAGGGGGACGCATCGGAGAAAAACTGTTTTTT
v_gene: TRBV2; d_gene: -; abundance: -; j_gene: TRBJ2-5; CDR3aa: CASRRQTQETQYF; CDR3nt: TGTGCCAGCAGAAGACAGACCCAAGAGACCCAGTACTTC
v_gene: TRBV4-1; d_gene: TRBD2; abundance: -; j_gene: TRBJ2-1; CDR3aa: CASSLETLAGGYNEQFF; CDR3nt: TGCGCCAGCAGCCTCGAAACTTTAGCGGGGGGATACAATGAGCAGTTCTTC
v_gene: TRBV9; d_gene: TRBD2; abundance: -; j_gene: TRBJ2-1; CDR3aa: CASSVAGSGRFNEQFF; CDR3nt: TGTGCCAGCAGCGTAGCCGGTAGCGGGAGATTTAATGAGCAGTTCTTC
v_gene: TRBV10-3; d_gene: TRBD2; abundance: -; j_gene: TRBJ2-5; CDR3aa: CAISEFGAGGVVQETQYF; CDR3nt: TGTGCCATCAGTGAGTTCGGAGCGGGAGGGGTTGTCCAAGAGACCCAGTACTTC
v_gene: TRBV19; d_gene: -; abundance: -; j_gene: TRBJ1-1; CDR3aa: CASSTARNTEAFF; CDR3nt: TGTGCCAGTAGTACCGCGAGGAACACTGAAGCTTTCTTT
v_gene: TRBV11-2; d_gene: -; abundance: -; j_gene: TRBJ2-7; CDR3aa: CASSLPGPTPYEQYF; CDR3nt: TGTGCCAGCAGCTTACCGGGGCCCACCCCCTACGAGCAGTACTTC
v_gene: TRBV4-2; d_gene: -; abundance: -; j_gene: TRBJ1-5; CDR3aa: CASSQGPPKGPYSNQPQHF; CDR3nt: TGTGCCAGCAGCCAAGGCCCCCCTAAGGGCCCCTATAGCAATCAGCCCCAGCATTTT
v_gene: TRBV29-1; d_gene: TRBD1; abundance: -; j_gene: TRBJ1-1; CDR3aa: CSVLTGGGNTEAFF; CDR3nt: TGCAGCGTTTTGACAGGGGGCGGGAACACTGAAGCTTTCTTT
v_gene: TRBV2; d_gene: TRBD1; abundance: few; j_gene: TRBJ1-5; CDR3aa: CASRGQGLGQPQHF; CDR3nt: TGTGCCAGCAGGGGACAGGGGTTAGGACAGCCCCAGCATTTT
v_gene: TRBV19; d_gene: TRBD1; abundance: once; j_gene: TRBJ1-3; CDR3aa: CASSPRTGPSGNTIYF; CDR3nt: TGTGCCAGTAGTCCAAGGACAGGTCCCTCTGGAAACACCATATATTTT
v_gene: TRBV30; d_gene: -; abundance: -; j_gene: TRBJ2-1; CDR3aa: CAWSGGRIENEQFF; CDR3nt: TGTGCCTGGAGTGGAGGGAGAATTGAAAATGAGCAGTTCTTC
v_gene: TRBV7-2; d_gene: -; abundance: -; j_gene: TRBJ2-1; CDR3aa: CASSVQGYEQFF; CDR3nt: TGTGCCAGCAGCGTACAGGGCTATGAGCAGTTCTTC
v_gene: TRBV6-1; d_gene: TRBD1; abundance: -; j_gene: TRBJ2-7; CDR3aa: CASGGTGGYEQYF; CDR3nt: TGTGCCAGCGGGGGGACAGGTGGCTACGAGCAGTACTTC
v_gene: TRBV25-1; d_gene: -; abundance: -; j_gene: TRBJ2-1; CDR3aa: CASSEFPLYNEQFF; CDR3nt: TGTGCCAGCAGTGAATTCCCACTCTACAATGAGCAGTTCTTC
v_gene: TRBV19; d_gene: -; abundance: -; j_gene: TRBJ1-5; CDR3aa: CASSIAAKQPQHF; CDR3nt: TGTGCCAGTAGTATAGCGGCGAAACAGCCCCAGCATTTT
v_gene: TRBV2; d_gene: TRBD2; abundance: -; j_gene: TRBJ2-3; CDR3aa: CASSRGTSGRGDTQYF; CDR3nt: TGTGCCAGCAGCCGCGGGACTAGCGGGAGAGGAGATACGCAGTATTTT
v_gene: TRBV27; d_gene: -; abundance: -; j_gene: TRBJ2-5; CDR3aa: CASSPARGVQETQYF; CDR3nt: TGTGCCAGCAGTCCAGCCCGCGGAGTCCAAGAGACCCAGTACTTC
v_gene: TRBV6-1; d_gene: -; abundance: -; j_gene: TRBJ1-6; CDR3aa: CAGRIQGFSPLHF; CDR3nt: TGTGCCGGACGAATACAGGGTTTCTCACCCCTCCACTTT
v_gene: TRBV6-6; d_gene: -; abundance: -; j_gene: TRBJ2-7; CDR3aa: CASSAPYEQYF; CDR3nt: TGTGCCAGCAGTGCACCCTACGAGCAGTACTTC
v_gene: TRBV19; d_gene: -; abundance: -; j_gene: TRBJ1-5; CDR3aa: CASSEQGAGQPQHF; CDR3nt: TGTGCCAGTAGTGAACAGGGTGCGGGTCAGCCCCAGCATTTT
v_gene: TRBV5-5; d_gene: -; abundance: -; j_gene: TRBJ2-2; CDR3aa: CASSYNQGSNTGELFF; CDR3nt: TGTGCCAGCAGCTATAACCAGGGTTCCAACACCGGGGAGCTGTTTTTT
v_gene: TRBV5-4; d_gene: TRBD1; abundance: -; j_gene: TRBJ1-2; CDR3aa: CASTAGQTSNYGYTF; CDR3nt: TGTGCCAGCACCGCGGGACAGACTTCTAACTATGGCTACACCTTC
v_gene: TRBV28; d_gene: TRBD1; abundance: -; j_gene: TRBJ1-6; CDR3aa: CASSSDRGRSPLHF; CDR3nt: TGTGCCAGCAGTTCAGACAGGGGGCGATCACCCCTCCACTTT
v_gene: TRBV9; d_gene: -; abundance: -; j_gene: TRBJ2-7; CDR3aa: CASSASDRGSYEQYF; CDR3nt: TGTGCCAGCAGCGCCAGCGACAGAGGGTCTTACGAGCAGTACTTC
v_gene: TRBV19; d_gene: -; abundance: -; j_gene: TRBJ2-2; CDR3aa: CASLVQGGTGELFF; CDR3nt: TGTGCCAGTCTTGTTCAGGGGGGAACCGGGGAGCTGTTTTTT
v_gene: TRBV7-8; d_gene: TRBD2; abundance: -; j_gene: TRBJ2-7; CDR3aa: CASSLSSGNPTLSYEQYF; CDR3nt: TGTGCCAGCAGCTTATCTAGCGGGAACCCCACACTATCTTACGAGCAGTACTTC
v_gene: TRBV5-6; d_gene: -; abundance: -; j_gene: TRBJ1-2; CDR3aa: CASSLSPGRNIGYTF; CDR3nt: TGTGCCAGCAGCTTGTCGCCAGGGAGGAACATAGGCTACACCTTC
v_gene: TRBV28; d_gene: TRBD1; abundance: -; j_gene: TRBJ1-2; CDR3aa: CASSPPTGRNYGYTF; CDR3nt: TGTGCCAGCAGTCCCCCGACAGGGCGTAACTATGGCTACACCTTC
v_gene: TRBV28; d_gene: -; abundance: -; j_gene: TRBJ2-2; CDR3aa: CASSLLAGNTGELFF; CDR3nt: TGTGCCAGCAGTTTACTAGCTGGGAACACCGGGGAGCTGTTTTTT
v_gene: TRBV6-5; d_gene: TRBD1; abundance: -; j_gene: TRBJ2-1; CDR3aa: CASRSPSRTGDEQFF; CDR3nt: TGTGCCAGCCGATCCCCAAGCCGGACAGGGGATGAGCAGTTCTTC
v_gene: TRBV19; d_gene: TRBD2; abundance: -; j_gene: TRBJ2-1; CDR3aa: CASSMKGFPEKRDEQFF; CDR3nt: TGTGCCAGTAGTATGAAGGGCTTCCCGGAGAAGCGGGACGAGCAGTTCTTC
v_gene: TRBV5-4; d_gene: -; abundance: -; j_gene: TRBJ2-7; CDR3aa: CASSIRDLTYEQYF; CDR3nt: TGTGCCAGCAGCATCCGGGACTTAACCTACGAGCAGTACTTC
v_gene: TRBV5-4; d_gene: -; abundance: once; j_gene: TRBJ2-2; CDR3aa: CASSRPGNGVGELFF; CDR3nt: TGTGCCAGCAGCAGACCGGGAAACGGCGTCGGGGAGCTGTTTTTT
v_gene: TRBV27; d_gene: -; abundance: -; j_gene: TRBJ2-3; CDR3aa: CASSWQGYTDTQYF; CDR3nt: TGTGCCAGCAGTTGGCAGGGCTACACAGATACGCAGTATTTT
v_gene: TRBV5-4; d_gene: TRBD1; abundance: -; j_gene: TRBJ2-7; CDR3aa: CASSLAAGGAHEQYF; CDR3nt: TGTGCCAGCAGCTTGGCGGCAGGGGGCGCCCACGAGCAGTACTTC
v_gene: TRBV18; d_gene: TRBD2; abundance: -; j_gene: TRBJ2-7; CDR3aa: CASSPGLAGNSYEQYF; CDR3nt: TGTGCCAGCTCACCAGGTCTAGCGGGGAACTCCTACGAGCAGTACTTC
v_gene: TRBV30; d_gene: -; abundance: -; j_gene: TRBJ1-4; CDR3aa: CAWSDKMSNVANEKLFF; CDR3nt: TGTGCCTGGAGTGACAAGATGAGTAACGTGGCTAATGAAAAACTGTTTTTT
v_gene: TRBV28; d_gene: -; abundance: -; j_gene: TRBJ2-3; CDR3aa: CASSRAGYGTDTQYF; CDR3nt: TGTGCCAGCAGCCGTGCAGGGTATGGCACAGATACGCAGTATTTT
v_gene: TRBV9; d_gene: TRBD1; abundance: -; j_gene: TRBJ2-5; CDR3aa: CASSAGQGQETQYF; CDR3nt: TGTGCCAGCAGCGCAGGACAGGGGCAAGAGACCCAGTACTTC
v_gene: TRBV5-5; d_gene: -; abundance: -; j_gene: TRBJ1-1; CDR3aa: CASSSFRDLTEAFF; CDR3nt: TGTGCCAGCAGCAGCTTCAGGGATTTGACTGAAGCTTTCTTT